The following is a TCR beta chain sequence with its context. The antigen remains undetermined. The entry originates in a study of cytomegalovirus exposure and HLA in healthy donors. The study's findings and limits: Apparent HLA restriction characterized most CMV-associated TCR beta chains in a later analysis. Among donors in an Asian-associated ancestry cluster, a later analysis reportedly found fewer N-insertions than the roughly 610-donor mean. Links to common viral pathogens appeared, in a later analysis, for several of the most significant clusters. Exclusion as indistinguishable affected some V segments, including TRBV6-2 and TRBV6-3.

The PCR used 60 Vbeta and 13 Jbeta primers. The data were produced by immunoSEQ multiplex PCR, yet TCRdb's version contains in-frame clones alone and is incomplete. The sample includes 55,000 to 75,000 clones, about 72% of them seen just once. CDR3 length equals 15 residues. CDR1 and CDR2 (germline): LGHNT, FRNRAP. Trimming cost V 5 bases and J 5 bases; bases outside gene matches: 9. The sequence was obtained from a girl under 18 in good health and CMV-seropositive. This chain uses TRBV12-5 with TRBJ2-3; 8 bases are a match to TRBD1. The sequenced sample was PBMCs. As DNA, the CDR3 is TGTGCTAGTGGTAATGACAGGGGCGCCGAAGATACGCAGTATTTT. Translating gives CASGNDRGAEDTQYF.